The source of this T cell receptor beta chain is a study of blood T cell repertoires in COVID-19. Original processing notes: Amplifying reference gene primers gave estimates of nucleated cell counts. The assay was immunoSEQ multiplex PCR, and TCRdb's table has in-frame clones only and misses some. The V and J calls and clone size were taken over from that table, and D and trimming were inferred from the DNA. The sample has 70,000 or so clones, 70% to 80% seen once; the top ten hold less than 40%. J was trimmed by 6 bases and V by 4 bases; bases with no gene match: 7. Germline CDR1 and CDR2: SGHTS and YDEGEE. CDR3 length: 13 amino acids.

The V gene is TRBV5-8, the J gene TRBJ2-7; TRBD1 matches at 7 bases. The source is a woman in her seventies with acute or convalescent COVID-19. Specimen: peripheral blood. The DNA of the CDR3 is TGTGCCAGCAGCCGGACAGGTCCTCGCGAGCAGTACTTC. Translated: CASSRTGPREQYF.